The T cell receptor beta chain under discussion was sequenced for a study of blood T cell repertoires in COVID-19. Background on the study: The analysed material was cDNA or gDNA that came from T cells, B-cell-depleted T cells, or PBMCs.

Source study methods: The assay estimated nucleated cells by amplifying reference gene primers. Repertoires were generated with immunoSEQ multiplex PCR, while TCRdb's copy carries only in-frame clones and drops some. V and J calls and clone size are those listed in that table; D and trimming were worked out from the DNA. This table has 200,000 to 250,000 clones, about 85% appearing once. The CDR3 length is 12 residues. In germline, CDR1 is SQVTM, CDR2 ANQGSEA. V dropped 0 bases and J dropped 6 bases, with 9 bases sitting between them. The TCR originated in a young man with active or convalescent COVID-19. Sequencing used peripheral blood. The V and J genes are TRBV29-1 and TRBJ2-7, with a weak D call TRBD2 (5 bases). DNA of the CDR3: TGCAGCGTTGAAGATTCGGGGTCCGAGCAGTACTTC. Translating it yields CSVEDSGSEQYF.